The 22 T cell receptor beta chains presented below share a single source sample, sequenced in a study of T-cell memory formation after mild COVID-19. TCRdb recomputed calls from the 5' RACE reads with MiXCR, one row per CDR3 protein. The sample includes 450,000 or so distinct CDR3 sequences, around a quarter of them seen just once. The sequenced sample consisted of PBMCs or a T cell subset sorted from them (not recorded which). The receptor source for this set is an adult woman who had mild COVID-19 (a few samples of this study predate the infection). Cell type and time point are not known.

The chain recombines TRBV12-3 or TRBV12-4 with TRBJ1-4; the D gene is possibly TRBD1 (5 bases). V was clipped by 2 bases and J by 7 bases, with 8 bases between them. The CDR3 is made up of 13 amino acids. CDR3 sequence: CASSLQGTEKLFF. The CDR3 DNA reads TGTGCCAGCAGTTTACAGGGAACTGAAAAACTGTTTTTT.

At least ten counts were recorded for this clonotype. The gene calls are TRBV5-5 and TRBJ2-5, with TRBD2 identical over 12 bases. Germline values: CDR1 SGHKS, CDR2 YYEKEE (reference sequence). The CDR3 loop spans 16 amino acids. V trimming: 0 bases; J trimming: 2 bases; junction bases outside the gene matches: 2. Here the CDR3 DNA reads TGTGCCAGCAGCTTGGGCCTAGCGGGGGGGCAAGAGACCCAGTACTTC. This gives the protein CASSLGLAGGQETQYF.

This clonotype was counted only a few times. The V call is TRBV9, the J call TRBJ2-7; 10 nucleotides line up with TRBD1. The junction had 3 bases not matched to a gene; V was cut back by 0 bases and J by 3 bases. CDR1 is SGDLS and CDR2 is YYNGEE in the germline V gene. This CDR3 spans 15 amino acids. The CDR3 spells CASSVGGTGVYEQYF. DNA of the CDR3: TGTGCCAGCAGCGTAGGCGGGACAGGGGTCTACGAGCAGTACTTC.

This clonotype was observed a handful of times. The chain links TRBV3-1 to TRBJ2-1; TRBD2 agrees at 14 bases. V lost 10 bases and J lost 9; bases outside the gene matches: 11. Looked up from germline, CDR1 is LGHDT and CDR2 is YNNKEL (reference sequence). The length of the CDR3 is 15 residues. CDR3 in DNA: TGTGCCAACAACCGCGGGACTAGCGGGGGCGGTGAGCAGTTCTTC. Protein sequence: CANNRGTSGGGEQFF.

The chain carries TRBV25-1 and TRBJ1-1; TRBD1 might be the D (5 bases). V was pared by 3 bases and J by 1 base, with 12 bases between. From germline, CDR1 is MGHDK and CDR2 SYGVNS. The CDR3 consists of 15 residues. CDR3 sequence reads: CASSEHRDGNTEAFF. CDR3 DNA: TGTGCCAGCAGTGAGCACCGGGACGGGAACACTGAAGCTTTCTTT.

This clonotype was observed a few times. This sequence joins TRBV7-2 and TRBJ1-3; D is undetermined. Trimming took off 5 bases at V and 1 base at J, with 15 bases between the two ends. The CDR3 extends over 16 amino acids. Looked up from germline, CDR1 is SGHTA and CDR2 is FQGNSA. In DNA, the CDR3 is TGTGCCAGCAGCCTCCTGAGAAGGAAGTCTGGAAACACCATATATTTT. It encodes CASSLLRRKSGNTIYF.

This clonotype has just a few counts. The V gene is TRBV20-1, the J gene TRBJ2-1, with D perhaps TRBD1 (6 bases). The V gene's germline CDR1 is DFQATT and CDR2 SNEGSKA (reference sequence). The CDR3 extends over 10 amino acids. V was shortened by 3 bases and J by 10 bases, with 7 bases between the two germline ends. In DNA form, the CDR3 reads TGCAGTGCTAGCAGGGGCGAGCAGTTCTTC. Its protein is CSASRGEQFF.

This chain connects TRBV20-1 to TRBJ2-4; weak D call: TRBD2 (7 bases). The CDR3 covers 14 residues. Germline-derived CDR1 and CDR2 are DFQATT and SNEGSKA (reference sequence). With 1 base removed from V and 13 bases from J, the gap between germline ends came to 20 bases. This CDR3 reads CSARGLGIGGAQYF. The CDR3 DNA reads TGCAGTGCTAGAGGCCTCGGTATTGGGGGGGCCCAGTACTTC.

The sample holds a few counts of this clonotype. The chain uses TRBV5-4 and TRBJ2-1; TRBD2 is a possible D gene (5 bases). The CDR3 extends over 14 amino acids. Per germline, CDR1 SGHNT and CDR2 YYREEE (reference sequence). V shed 4 bases and J shed 7 bases, with 15 bases lying between them. The CDR3 nucleotides are TGTGCCAGCAGCATCCCGGGAAGGCGAAATGAGCAGTTCTTC. It translates to CASSIPGRRNEQFF.

This chain connects TRBV10-3 to TRBJ2-5, with no clear D. V was cut by 2 bases and J by 4 bases, with 17 bases left in between. In germline, CDR1 is ENHRY, CDR2 SYGVKD. The CDR3 covers 16 residues. CDR3 protein: CAISEDLRSARETQYF. CDR3 in DNA: TGTGCCATCAGTGAGGATTTGCGGTCCGCCAGAGAGACCCAGTACTTC.

This clonotype was counted a few times. The rearrangement joins TRBV18 to TRBJ2-7, with TRBD1 matching over 10 bases. CDR1 is KGHSH, CDR2 LQKENI, per germline. CDR3 length: 14 residues. V was pared by 3 bases and J by 5 bases, with 4 bases of the junction left unmatched. This chain's CDR3 is CASSPGTGVDEQYF. The CDR3 DNA is TGTGCCAGCTCACCTGGGACAGGGGTGGACGAGCAGTACTTC.

This clonotype came up once. CDR3 coding DNA: TGTGCCAGCTCACCAGGTCTTCCCCGAGATGAGCAGTTCTTC. Its translation: CASSPGLPRDEQFF. The genes are TRBV18 and TRBJ2-1; D call uncertain. Germline assignment: CDR1 KGHSH and CDR2 LQKENI. The CDR3 is 14 amino acids. Trimming took off 2 bases at V and 8 bases at J, with 13 bases between the two ends.

This sequence joins TRBV5-5 and TRBJ2-3; 9 bases are a match to TRBD2. With 2 bases clipped from V and 4 bases from J, the junction kept 8 bases outside the gene matches. CDR1 and CDR2 from the germline V gene are SGHKS and YYEKEE (reference sequence). This CDR3 comprises 16 residues. This chain's CDR3 is CASSFLPAGGPDTQYF. CDR3 bases: TGTGCCAGCAGCTTCCTCCCCGCGGGAGGGCCAGATACGCAGTATTTT. Supplemented by reference TRBV5-5 and TRBJ2-3, the full variable domain reads DAGVTQSPTHLIKTRGQQVTLRCSPISGHKSVSWYQQVLGQGPQFIFQYYEKEERGRGNFPDRFSARQFPNYSSELNVNALLLGDSALYLCASSFLPAGGPDTQYFGPGTRLTVL.

The chain carries TRBV2 and TRBJ2-3; 7 nucleotides line up with TRBD2. The trim removed 5 bases at V and 1 base at J, leaving 6 bases unmatched. In germline, CDR1 is SNHLY, CDR2 FYNNEI. This CDR3 has 15 residues. The CDR3 coding sequence is TGTGCCAGCAGTCTAAGCGGGGCCCGCACAGATACGCAGTATTTT. Protein: CASSLSGARTDTQYF.

This chain links TRBV29-1 with TRBJ1-2; D unresolved. The CDR3 has 14 residues. Between the trimmed V and J ends, which lost 4 bases and 7 bases, there was a span of 19 bases. CDR1 is SQVTM, CDR2 ANQGSEA, per germline. The CDR3 spells CSVGPEEGGGGYTF. CDR3 in DNA: TGCAGCGTTGGACCAGAGGAGGGAGGTGGTGGCTACACCTTC.

There are a few counts of this clonotype. V and J are TRBV30 and TRBJ2-6, with D unresolved. V gave up 3 bases and J gave up 3 bases, with 6 bases separating them. The CDR3 sequence is 13 residues long. CDR1 GTSNPN and CDR2 SVGIG come from the germline V gene (reference sequence). This CDR3 reads CAWSGSGANVLTF. In nucleotides, the CDR3 is TGTGCCTGGAGCGGAAGTGGGGCCAACGTCCTGACTTTC.

The J gene is TRBJ2-2, the V gene TRBV6-1, with D perhaps matching TRBD1 (6 bases). This CDR3 contains 14 residues. Germline lookup yields CDR1 MNHNS and CDR2 SASEGT. Trimming took 7 bases from V and 1 from J, leaving 10 bases between them. In DNA, the CDR3 is TGTGCCAGCACTACAGGGCTGAACACCGGGGAGCTGTTTTTT. It is translated as CASTTGLNTGELFF.

The chain is built from TRBV7-9 and TRBJ1-5, with TRBD1 matching over 9 bases. The CDR3 sequence is 18 residues long. Per the germline V gene, CDR1 is SEHNR and CDR2 is FQNEAQ (reference sequence). J lost 2 bases, V lost 3 bases, and 11 bases had no gene match. This CDR3 is CASSLPGQGDGGNQPQHF. CDR3 in DNA: TGTGCCAGCAGCTTGCCGGGACAGGGAGATGGGGGCAATCAGCCCCAGCATTTT.

This clonotype was picked up a small number of times. The rearrangement joins TRBV6-5 to TRBJ2-3; D is uncertain. The ends were cut back, 4 bases at V and 1 base at J, with 6 bases in the middle. The CDR3 is 13 residues long. Per the germline V gene, CDR1 is MNHEY and CDR2 is SVGAGI. This CDR3 reads CASSFTGTDTQYF. The CDR3 DNA sequence: TGTGCCAGCAGTTTCACAGGCACAGATACGCAGTATTTT.

The V gene is TRBV15, the J gene TRBJ2-3; 7 bases match TRBD1. Trimming removed 4 bases from V and 0 bases from J; junction bases left unmatched: 1. The germline gives CDR1 LNHNV, CDR2 YYDKDF (reference sequence). The CDR3 covers 14 residues. In DNA, the CDR3 is TGTGCCACCAGCAAGACAGGGAGCACAGATACGCAGTATTTT. Translation: CATSKTGSTDTQYF.

V usage is TRBV19 and J usage is TRBJ1-5; 7 nucleotides align to TRBD1. CDR3 length equals 15 residues. V lost 6 bases, J lost 7 bases, and 12 bases stayed unmatched. Germline CDR1 reads LNHDA; CDR2 reads SQIVND (reference sequence). The CDR3 coding sequence is TGTGCCAGTAGAAGGGAGGAGGGGGCGGGGCAGCCCCAGCATTTT. This sequence encodes CASRREEGAGQPQHF.

In its sample, this clonotype was seen a few times. The chain links TRBV5-1 to TRBJ2-5; no clear D. This CDR3 spans 12 amino acids. Germline CDR1 and CDR2: SGHRS and YFSETQ. Deletions cut 4 bases from V and 5 bases from J, with 9 bases between. This CDR3 is CASSDVSETQYF. The CDR3 bases are TGCGCCAGCAGCGACGTGAGTGAGACCCAGTACTTC.